The entry below describes one T cell receptor (beta chain). Assay used: immunoSEQ multiplex PCR; TCRdb lists only in-frame clones, some missing. The sample gives about 140,000 clones, 84% of which show up once; approximately 5% is in the top ten. This sample is drawn from a study of blood T cell repertoires in COVID-19. The CDR3 spans 14 residues. Per germline, CDR1 ENHRY and CDR2 SYGVKD. After removal of 9 bases from V and 6 bases from J, the junction contained 11 bases not matched to a gene. The chain links TRBV10-3 to TRBJ2-7; 10 nucleotides match TRBD1. The source is a man between 35 and 55 years old with acute COVID-19. The sample comprised PBMCs or T cells enriched from blood (not recorded which). Written as DNA, the CDR3 is TGTGCCATACACCCGGGACAGGGGAACGTCGAGCAGTACTTC. It specifies CAIHPGQGNVEQYF.